The 14 T cell receptor beta chains reported below all come from one sample, sequenced in a study of cytomegalovirus exposure and HLA in healthy donors. Primers for the PCR totalled 60 Vbeta and 13 Jbeta. Using immunoSEQ multiplex PCR, the repertoire was profiled, and TCRdb retains in-frame clones only, with some absent. This table holds about 55,000 clones, 65% to 85% found once. Sequencing was done on a sample of PBMCs. Receptors originate from a man aged 25 to 40 in good health and CMV-seronegative.

This chain joins TRBV6-1 and TRBJ1-1; D is unclear. The CDR3 is made up of 14 amino acids. CDR1 and CDR2 from the germline V gene are MNHNS and SASEGT. V lost 4 bases and J 3 bases, leaving 12 bases between the germline ends. The CDR3 spells CASSVRGWDTEAFF. CDR3 DNA: TGTGCCAGCAGTGTACGGGGATGGGACACTGAAGCTTTCTTT.

The chain has TRBV2 and TRBJ2-5, with 9 bases matching TRBD1. CDR1 is SNHLY, CDR2 FYNNEI, per germline. CDR3 length: 18 residues. The ends lost 7 bases at V and 5 bases at J; junction bases unmatched: 20. CDR3: CASNIIPGQGRSGETQYF. In DNA form, the CDR3 reads TGTGCCAGCAACATAATACCGGGACAGGGAAGGTCCGGGGAGACCCAGTACTTC. The full variable domain, its missing parts supplied by reference TRBV2 and TRBJ2-5, is EPEVTQTPSHQVTQMGQEVILRCVPISNHLYFYWYRQILGQKVEFLVSFYNNEISEKSEIFDDQFSVERPDGSNFTLKIRSTKLEDSAMYFCASNIIPGQGRSGETQYFGPGTRLLVL.

The chain carries TRBV5-5 and TRBJ2-1; no firm D call. The CDR3 totals 16 residues. Trimming left V 1 base short and J 5 bases short, with 16 bases between. Germline V gene lookup returns CDR1 SGHKS and CDR2 YYEKEE (reference sequence). This chain's CDR3 is CASSLYLWWLHNEQFF. Here the CDR3 DNA reads TGTGCCAGCAGCTTGTATTTGTGGTGGCTCCACAATGAGCAGTTCTTC.

This chain joins TRBV27 and TRBJ2-1; a weak D match, TRBD1 (6 bases). Germline V gene lookup returns CDR1 MNHEY and CDR2 SMNVEV (reference sequence). V lost 3 bases, J lost 9 bases, and 18 bases lay in between. The CDR3 runs to 15 residues. The CDR3 region has the DNA TGTGCCAGCAGTTTGGACAGCAGCCAGAGGGGTGAGCAGTTCTTC. As protein: CASSLDSSQRGEQFF.

This chain links TRBV6-6 with TRBJ1-2; 10 bases are shared with TRBD1. This CDR3 comprises 14 residues. Germline CDR1 reads MNHNY; CDR2 reads SVGAGI (reference sequence). Unmatched junction bases numbered 6, after V lost 4 bases and J lost 7 bases. The CDR3 DNA is TGTGCCAGCAGTTCCTTCGACAGGGGGCTTGGCTACACCTTC. It specifies CASSSFDRGLGYTF.

This chain connects TRBV4-3 to TRBJ2-5; D might be TRBD1 (6 bases). The CDR3 is made up of 16 amino acids. Germline CDR1 and CDR2: LGHNA and YSLEER. Trimming pared 1 base from V and 2 bases from J, leaving 14 bases between. CDR3 in DNA: TGCGCCAGCAGCCAAGGAAGTACAACAGGGCAAGAGACCCAGTACTTC. Protein product: CASSQGSTTGQETQYF.

The chain has TRBV6-6 and TRBJ1-4; the D gene is possibly TRBD1 (6 bases). Between the trimmed V and J ends, which lost 10 bases and 8 bases, there was a span of 17 bases. This CDR3 is 13 amino acids long. Germline values: CDR1 MNHNY, CDR2 SVGAGI (reference sequence). The DNA for the CDR3 is TGTGCCACCTACCGGGACATCGGAGAAAAACTGTTTTTT. It codes for CATYRDIGEKLFF.

The chain is built from TRBV6-5 and TRBJ2-5; 14 bases agree with TRBD2. CDR1 MNHEY and CDR2 SVGAGI come from the germline V gene. The J segment lost 2 bases and the V segment lost 4 bases, leaving 3 bases of the junction unmatched. The CDR3 has 16 amino acids. CDR3: CASSLTSGRVQETQYF. CDR3 bases: TGTGCCAGCAGTTTGACTAGCGGGAGGGTTCAAGAGACCCAGTACTTC.

The V and J genes are TRBV10-1 and TRBJ2-5; 9 bases fit TRBD1. CDR1 is WNHNN and CDR2 is SYGVQD in the germline V gene (reference sequence). V shed 3 bases, J shed 5 bases, and the junction held 10 bases outside the gene matches. This CDR3 is 16 amino acids long. CDR3 residues: CASSDGRQGVGETQYF. Here the CDR3 DNA reads TGCGCCAGCAGTGACGGACGACAGGGGGTTGGGGAGACCCAGTACTTC.

The chain carries TRBV30 and TRBJ1-4, with D unclear. The germline V gene has CDR1 GTSNPN and CDR2 SVGIG (reference sequence). This CDR3 region has 15 residues. The ends were cut back, 0 bases at V and 5 bases at J, with 13 bases in the middle. This CDR3 reads CAWSVSNSPNEKLFF. The CDR3 DNA sequence: TGTGCCTGGAGTGTATCTAACAGTCCGAATGAAAAACTGTTTTTT.

The chain combines TRBV4-3 with TRBJ2-1; TRBD2 aligns across 7 bases. With 1 base clipped from V and 9 bases from J, the junction kept 21 bases outside the gene matches. CDR1 LGHNA and CDR2 YSLEER come from the germline V gene. This CDR3 is built from 19 residues. The CDR3 spells CASSQGVRWREPPNSEQFF. CDR3 bases: TGCGCCAGCAGCCAAGGAGTACGGTGGCGGGAGCCCCCTAACAGTGAGCAGTTCTTC.

V and J are TRBV10-1 and TRBJ2-7; 8 bases align to TRBD2. Trimming cost V 2 bases and J 5 bases; bases outside gene matches: 5. CDR3 length: 14 residues. Germline V gene data show CDR1 as WNHNN and CDR2 as SYGVQD (reference sequence). The DNA of the CDR3 is TGCGCCAGCAGTGAGGCGGGACTAGGCGACGAGCAGTACTTC. It is translated as CASSEAGLGDEQYF.

The chain uses TRBV11-1 and TRBJ2-1, with 11 nucleotides matching TRBD1. Germline V gene sequence: CDR1 SGHAT, CDR2 FQDESV (reference sequence). CDR3 length equals 17 residues. Trimming at V came to 4 bases and at J to 9 bases, leaving 14 bases not matched to a gene. The CDR3 is CASSSDLGTGGSSEQFF. The CDR3 DNA follows: TGTGCCAGCAGCTCCGATCTTGGGACAGGGGGTTCCAGTGAGCAGTTCTTC.

J is TRBJ2-6 and V is TRBV4-3; D is unclear. The CDR3 spans 16 residues. V lost 0 bases to trimming and J lost 1 base, with 7 bases between them. Per the germline V gene, CDR1 is LGHNA and CDR2 is YSLEER. The CDR3 sequence is CASSQDDTSGANVLTF. The DNA for the CDR3 is TGCGCCAGCAGCCAAGACGATACTTCTGGGGCCAACGTCCTGACTTTC.